This is a list of T cell receptor beta chains from one sample in a study of early T cells in non-severe SARS-CoV-2 infection. TCRdb passed the 5' RACE reads through MiXCR, listing each CDR3 protein once. In the table there are some 64,000 distinct CDR3 sequences, under 15% of which are singletons. The sequencing sample was made of whole blood. These TCRs come from an adult who was a healthcare worker with PCR-confirmed SARS-CoV-2 infection or an uninfected control (not recorded which). CDR3s include the opening cysteine and the closing phenylalanine or tryptophan. Fields, in order: J gene, D gene, V gene, clone size, CDR3 protein, CDR3 DNA. The D gene is left open where the match is weak. Some rows have no size entry. The others give once, few or many, or a class for an expanded clone.

J: TRBJ1-2; D: TRBD1; V: TRBV28; size: few; CDR3: CASSFPGQGFGYTF; DNA: TGTGCCAGCAGTTTCCCGGGACAGGGTTTTGGCTACACCTTC
J: TRBJ1-1; D: TRBD1; V: TRBV10-3; size: few; CDR3: CAISEQGRGTEAFF; DNA: TGTGCCATCAGTGAACAGGGGAGGGGCACTGAAGCTTTCTTT
J: TRBJ2-4; D: -; V: TRBV12-3/TRBV12-4; size: -; CDR3: CASSSGVKNIQYF; DNA: TGTGCCAGCAGTTCCGGGGTCAAAAACATTCAGTACTTC
J: TRBJ1-1; D: -; V: TRBV3-1; size: many; CDR3: CASSQDTGGAVVAFF; DNA: TGTGCCAGCAGCCAAGATACGGGTGGGGCGGTAGTAGCTTTCTTT
J: TRBJ2-7; D: TRBD2; V: TRBV5-1; size: -; CDR3: CASSGLLAGGAYEQYF; DNA: TGCGCCAGCAGCGGATTACTAGCGGGAGGTGCCTACGAGCAGTACTTC
J: TRBJ2-7; D: TRBD2; V: TRBV14; size: -; CDR3: CASSPPSGRGDRQYF; DNA: TGTGCCAGCAGCCCACCTAGCGGCCGTGGGGACCGGCAGTACTTC
J: TRBJ2-6; D: TRBD1; V: TRBV7-8; size: -; CDR3: CASSSRWTGTGANVLTF; DNA: TGTGCCAGCAGCTCCCGATGGACAGGGACTGGGGCCAACGTCCTGACTTTC
J: TRBJ2-3; D: -; V: TRBV6-2/TRBV6-3; size: once; CDR3: CASSPTADTQYF; DNA: TGTGCCAGCAGTCCGACGGCAGATACGCAGTATTTT
J: TRBJ2-3; D: TRBD2; V: TRBV28; size: few; CDR3: CASSLGLAGSTDTQYF; DNA: TGTGCCAGCAGTCTCGGACTAGCGGGGAGCACAGATACGCAGTATTTT
J: TRBJ2-7; D: TRBD1; V: TRBV3-1; size: -; CDR3: CASSQGTGFSYEQYF; DNA: TGTGCCAGCAGCCAGGGGACAGGCTTTTCCTACGAGCAGTACTTC
J: TRBJ1-4; D: -; V: TRBV5-4; size: few; CDR3: CASSSETLEFEKLFF; DNA: TGTGCCAGCAGCTCCGAGACCCTCGAATTTGAAAAACTGTTTTTT
J: TRBJ2-1; D: TRBD2; V: TRBV2; size: few; CDR3: CASSEGLAGYNEQFF; DNA: TGTGCCAGCAGCGAAGGACTAGCGGGGTACAATGAGCAGTTCTTC
J: TRBJ2-1; D: TRBD2; V: TRBV24-1; size: many; CDR3: CATGAGGPYEQFF; DNA: TGTGCCACCGGGGCGGGAGGGCCTTATGAGCAGTTCTTC
J: TRBJ2-1; D: -; V: TRBV27; size: many; CDR3: CASTSSEEQFF; DNA: TGTGCCAGCACCTCTAGCGAAGAGCAGTTCTTC
J: TRBJ1-2; D: TRBD1; V: TRBV29-1; size: few; CDR3: CSVPDRGGYGYTF; DNA: TGCAGCGTTCCCGACAGGGGCGGCTATGGCTACACCTTC
J: TRBJ2-7; D: TRBD2; V: TRBV20-1; size: few; CDR3: CSASSTGREYEQYF; DNA: TGCAGTGCTAGTAGTACCGGGAGGGAGTACGAGCAGTACTTC
J: TRBJ1-2; D: -; V: TRBV2; size: -; CDR3: CASCEALTAYGYTF; DNA: TGTGCCAGCTGTGAAGCGTTAACAGCTTATGGCTACACCTTC
J: TRBJ1-1; D: -; V: TRBV18; size: many; CDR3: CASSPRGDTEAFF; DNA: TGTGCCAGCTCACCAAGGGGCGACACTGAAGCTTTCTTT
J: TRBJ1-1; D: TRBD1; V: TRBV6-5; size: -; CDR3: CASRQQGVMNTEAFF; DNA: TGTGCCAGCAGACAACAGGGGGTCATGAACACTGAAGCTTTCTTT
J: TRBJ2-3; D: -; V: TRBV7-2; size: -; CDR3: CASSSGPTQYF; DNA: TGTGCCAGCAGCTCCGGTCCAACGCAGTATTTT
J: TRBJ1-5; D: -; V: TRBV19; size: few; CDR3: CASRPPGGERNQPQHF; DNA: TGTGCCAGTAGACCCCCTGGGGGAGAGCGCAATCAGCCCCAGCATTTT
J: TRBJ1-1; D: -; V: TRBV10-3; size: -; CDR3: CAISVAQGNTEAFF; DNA: TGTGCCATCAGTGTGGCGCAGGGGAACACTGAAGCTTTCTTT
J: TRBJ2-7; D: -; V: TRBV7-2; size: -; CDR3: CASSLETASYYEQYF; DNA: TGTGCCAGCAGCTTAGAGACGGCGTCTTACTACGAGCAGTACTTC